This T cell receptor (beta chain) was retrieved from a study of blood T cell repertoires in COVID-19. Whole-study context: The cDNA or gDNA used as material had been derived from T cells, B-cell-depleted T cells, or PBMCs.

Germline values: CDR1 LNHDA, CDR2 SQIVND (reference sequence). There are 17 residues in the CDR3. Trimming took 5 bases from V and 4 from J; bases not matched to a gene: 6. Generated by immunoSEQ multiplex PCR, the TCRdb table keeps only in-frame clones and is missing some. This sample has 140,000 to 150,000 clones, with 80% to 90% found just once. The chain joins TRBV19 to TRBJ2-2; 14 positions agree with TRBD2. The sequence came from a human donor in a cohort sampled during active COVID-19. Sequenced input: peripheral blood. In DNA form, the CDR3 reads TGTGCCAGTAGTTCCCCGGGACTAGCGGGGGCCACCGGGGAGCTGTTTTTT. Translating it yields CASSSPGLAGATGELFF.